These T cell receptor beta chains were read from a single sample in a study of cytomegalovirus exposure and HLA in healthy donors. Data came from immunoSEQ multiplex PCR; TCRdb stores just in-frame clones and leaves some out. In the table there are roughly 160,000 clones, 70% to 90% of which are singletons. Sequenced input: PBMCs. These receptors were obtained from a male donor in good health and CMV-seronegative. Both conserved end residues are part of each CDR3. Each record gives: J gene, V gene, clone size, D gene, CDR3 protein, CDR3 DNA. The D gene is left open where the match is weak. Expanded clones get a size class; other rows say once, few or many, or leave the size out.

j_call: TRBJ2-5; v_call: TRBV28; clone_size: -; d_call: -; cdr3_aa: CASSLSGTQYF; cdr3_nt: TGTGCCAGCAGTTTATCAGGGACCCAGTACTTC
j_call: TRBJ2-1; v_call: TRBV11-2; clone_size: -; d_call: TRBD2; cdr3_aa: CASSFGGAYNEQFF; cdr3_nt: TGTGCCAGCAGCTTCGGGGGGGCCTACAATGAGCAGTTCTTC
j_call: TRBJ2-5; v_call: TRBV20-1; clone_size: once; d_call: -; cdr3_aa: CSALRGETQYF; cdr3_nt: TGCAGTGCTCTGAGAGGGGAGACCCAGTACTTC
j_call: TRBJ2-5; v_call: TRBV5-1; clone_size: -; d_call: -; cdr3_aa: CASSLRVTSQQETQYF; cdr3_nt: TGCGCCAGCAGCTTGAGAGTCACCTCCCAACAAGAGACCCAGTACTTC
j_call: TRBJ1-1; v_call: TRBV18; clone_size: -; d_call: TRBD1; cdr3_aa: CASSPTGGDTEAFF; cdr3_nt: TGTGCCAGCTCACCGACAGGGGGAGACACTGAAGCTTTCTTT
j_call: TRBJ2-7; v_call: TRBV19; clone_size: -; d_call: TRBD2; cdr3_aa: CASSSGRAHEQYF; cdr3_nt: TGTGCCAGTAGTAGCGGGAGGGCCCACGAGCAGTACTTC
j_call: TRBJ2-5; v_call: TRBV6-1; clone_size: few; d_call: -; cdr3_aa: CASELSETQYF; cdr3_nt: TGTGCCAGCGAACTGTCGGAGACCCAGTACTTC
j_call: TRBJ2-3; v_call: TRBV2; clone_size: -; d_call: -; cdr3_aa: CASSSTRPDTDTQYF; cdr3_nt: TGTGCCAGCAGTTCGACTAGACCTGACACAGATACGCAGTATTTT
j_call: TRBJ1-1; v_call: TRBV29-1; clone_size: few; d_call: TRBD1; cdr3_aa: CSTSQGGNTEAFF; cdr3_nt: TGCAGCACAAGTCAGGGGGGGAACACTGAAGCTTTCTTT
j_call: TRBJ2-3; v_call: TRBV7-3; clone_size: -; d_call: -; cdr3_aa: CASSGGRSTDTQYF; cdr3_nt: TGTGCCAGCAGTGGGGGGAGGAGCACAGATACGCAGTATTTT
j_call: TRBJ2-1; v_call: TRBV30; clone_size: -; d_call: -; cdr3_aa: CAWSRGIEQFF; cdr3_nt: TGTGCCTGGAGTAGAGGGATTGAGCAGTTCTTC
j_call: TRBJ2-3; v_call: TRBV6-1; clone_size: once; d_call: -; cdr3_aa: CASSDPLADTQYF; cdr3_nt: TGTGCCAGCAGTGACCCTTTAGCAGATACGCAGTATTTT
j_call: TRBJ1-3; v_call: TRBV29-1; clone_size: -; d_call: -; cdr3_aa: CSVGPGDGNTIYF; cdr3_nt: TGCAGCGTTGGCCCGGGAGACGGAAACACCATATATTTT
j_call: TRBJ2-1; v_call: TRBV6-1; clone_size: -; d_call: TRBD1; cdr3_aa: CASSARTGFLWVLYNEQFF; cdr3_nt: TGTGCCAGTAGTGCTCGGACAGGGTTTTTATGGGTTTTATACAATGAGCAGTTCTTC
j_call: TRBJ2-7; v_call: TRBV15; clone_size: -; d_call: -; cdr3_aa: CATSRLPGYEQYF; cdr3_nt: TGTGCCACCAGCAGACTCCCCGGTTATGAGCAGTACTTC